What follows are 15 T cell receptor beta chains derived from one specimen sequenced in a study of CD8+CD57+ T cells in acquired aplastic anemia (dated by TCRdb to between 2017 and 2018). Instrument on record: Illumina HiSeq 2000. TCR beta VDJ combination and CDR3 sequence profiling used genomic DNA as the template. The public reads were run again by TCRdb, first through fastp at Q25 and then through MiXCR, and only productive beta chains were kept. Every entry covers one CDR3 protein and lists the most common genes and DNA from its rows. The sample has 350,000 to 450,000 distinct CDR3 sequences on record, roughly 68% of them singletons. The top ten hold 3% to 4.5% of the sample. The source material was sorted CD4+, CD8+, or CD8+CD57+ T cells (not recorded which) from PBMCs. These receptors came from a human donor in good health, serving as a control.

A note on this clonotype: Its ends do not fully match the called genes, so a read error is possible. The rearrangement uses TRBV7-8 and TRBJ2-3; perhaps TRBD1 as D (5 bases). This CDR3 is 14 amino acids long. The V gene's germline CDR1 is SGHVS and CDR2 FQNEAQ. CDR3 region: CASSGASRTGTEYF. CDR3 DNA: TGTGCCAGCAGCGGGGCGTCCCGCACGGGTACGGAGTATTTT. Combining the CDR3 with reference TRBV7-8 and TRBJ2-3 gives the whole variable domain GAGVSQSPRYKVAKRGQDVALRCDPISGHVSLFWYQQALGQGPEFLTYFQNEAQLDKSGLPSDRFFAERPEGSVSTLKIQRTQQEDSAVYLCASSGASRTGTEYFGPGTRLTVL.

The rearrangement links TRBV12-3 or TRBV12-4 to TRBJ1-2; D remains unclear. This CDR3 spans 12 amino acids. With 8 bases removed from V and 12 bases from J, the gap between germline ends came to 19 bases. This CDR3 is CASGREWAGNTF. Here the CDR3 DNA reads TGTGCCAGCGGGAGGGAATGGGCTGGAAACACCTTC.

The rearrangement uses TRBV7-2 and TRBJ1-1, with TRBD1 matching 8 bases. J lost 14 bases, V lost 5 bases, and 19 bases had no gene match. Germline V gene sequence: CDR1 SGHTA, CDR2 FQGNSA. The CDR3 spans 15 residues. As DNA, the CDR3 is TGTGCCAGCAGCGAACAGGGGGGGCAAGAGACCCAGGCCTTCTTT. Its translation is CASSEQGGQETQAFF.

V usage is TRBV2 and J usage is TRBJ1-5; a weak D match, TRBD1 (6 bases). The CDR3 is 15 amino acids. V was shortened by 4 bases and J by 0 bases, with 10 bases between the two germline ends. The V gene's germline CDR1 is SNHLY and CDR2 FYNNEI. The CDR3 loop reads CASSGQVYSNQPQHF. The CDR3 DNA reads TGTGCCAGCAGTGGACAGGTTTATAGCAATCAGCCCCAGCATTTT.

This chain joins TRBV20-1 and TRBJ1-6; no firm D call. Per the germline V gene, CDR1 is DFQATT and CDR2 is SNEGSKA (reference sequence). V lost 6 bases and J 0 bases, leaving 12 bases between the germline ends. This CDR3 spans 15 amino acids. The CDR3 loop reads CSARPSGSYNSPLHF. The CDR3 bases are TGCAGTGCAAGACCATCGGGCTCCTATAATTCACCCCTCCACTTT.

This rearrangement joins TRBV5-1 to TRBJ2-7; D is uncertain. Germline V lookup: CDR1 SGHRS, CDR2 YFSETQ. The CDR3 has 16 amino acids. V was cut by 5 bases and J by 1 base, with 19 bases left in between. The CDR3 DNA reads as TGCGCCAGCAGACCCCCCTGGAATAGCCTATCCTACGAGCAGTACTTC. This sequence encodes CASRPPWNSLSYEQYF.

The table lists this clonotype with a count of one. J is TRBJ1-2 and V is TRBV15; the D gene is possibly TRBD1 (5 bases). Trimming pared 6 bases from V and 8 bases from J, leaving 13 bases between. This CDR3 is built from 12 residues. CDR1 and CDR2 from the germline V gene are LNHNV and YYDKDF (reference sequence). The CDR3 coding sequence is TGTGCCACCAGGGGGGGGACCGGGGGCTACACCTTC. Its protein product is CATRGGTGGYTF.

The chain couples TRBV20-1 to TRBJ2-3; 9 bases line up with TRBD2. Germline V lookup: CDR1 DFQATT, CDR2 SNEGSKA (reference sequence). The J segment lost 2 bases and the V segment lost 3 bases, leaving 6 bases of the junction unmatched. The CDR3 is 15 residues long. The DNA of the CDR3 is TGCAGTGCTAGGAAGTCTAGCGGGATCACAGATACGCAGTATTTT. Translating it yields CSARKSSGITDTQYF.

To note about this clonotype: No conserved phenylalanine or tryptophan ends this CDR3, so it is likely a read error. Because the CDR3's place on the DNA is in doubt, the DNA is left out and the CDR3 is given as listed by TCRdb. V is TRBV19 and J is TRBJ1-2; the table's D call of TRBD1 was not tested on the DNA. The CDR3 has 15 amino acids, counting both end residues. Germline assignment: CDR1 LNHDA and CDR2 SQIVND (reference sequence). Here the CDR3 reads CASSQDRGTGGYTFG.

V gene TRBV19 combines with J gene TRBJ1-1; no reliable D call. Germline CDR1 LNHDA, CDR2 SQIVND (reference sequence). The CDR3 contains 13 residues. The germline V and J ends were trimmed by 6 bases and 4 bases, with 12 bases remaining between them. CDR3 in DNA: TGTGCCAGTAGGCTGAAGGGAGGCACTGAAGCTTTCTTT. Translation: CASRLKGGTEAFF.

This clonotype was detected only a few times. The V gene is TRBV19, the J gene TRBJ1-5; D unclear. From germline, CDR1 is LNHDA and CDR2 SQIVND (reference sequence). The CDR3 extends over 12 amino acids. V was shortened by 6 bases and J by 9 bases, with 12 bases between the two germline ends. CDR3 in amino acids: CASRDGLGPQHF. The CDR3 region has the DNA TGTGCCAGTAGGGACGGCCTCGGGCCCCAGCATTTT.

This clonotype occurred a few times. This chain links TRBV20-1 with TRBJ2-5, with D perhaps given as TRBD1 or TRBD2 (7 bases each). The germline V gene has CDR1 DFQATT and CDR2 SNEGSKA (reference sequence). V was cut by 5 bases and J by 4 bases, with 20 bases left in between. This CDR3 is 15 amino acids long. In nucleotides, the CDR3 is TGCAGTGCTTGGCGCGGGGGCAGGGGGTTAGAGACCCAGTACTTC. Its translation: CSAWRGGRGLETQYF.

This clonotype was counted ten times or more. The chain carries TRBV6-6 and TRBJ1-1, with a tentative D call TRBD1 (5 bases). Trimming removed 7 bases from V and 6 bases from J, with 21 bases in between. Germline CDR1 is MNHNY and CDR2 is SVGAGI (reference sequence). This CDR3 comprises 15 residues. CDR3 in amino acids: CASTPVRGSGAEAFF. In nucleotides, the CDR3 is TGTGCCAGCACTCCAGTGCGGGGGTCAGGCGCTGAAGCTTTCTTT.

Worth noting for this clonotype: A much larger clone differs from this one at a single base, so this may be a read error. The CDR3 carries no conserved terminal phenylalanine or tryptophan, so it likely arises from a read error. The genes are TRBV6-2 or TRBV6-3 and TRBJ1-1; 9 bases fit TRBD1. J gave up 0 bases and V 2 bases, and 1 base lay outside the gene matches. The germline V gene encodes CDR1 MNHEY and CDR2 SVGEGT. The length of the CDR3 is 15 residues. CDR3 in DNA: TGTGCCAGCAGTTACGGACAGGGGATGAACACTGAAGCTTTCTCT. Translated: CASSYGQGMNTEAFS.

As to this clonotype: Germline is not matched at one junction end, which may reflect a read error. The chain links TRBV9 to TRBJ1-1, with D hard to call. The CDR3 has 15 amino acids. CDR1 is SGDLS and CDR2 is YYNGEE in the germline V gene. CDR3 protein: CACSGWAGVKTEAFF. CDR3 bases: TGTGCCTGCAGCGGATGGGCCGGGGTTAAGACTGAAGCTTTCTTT. The full variable domain, its missing parts supplied by reference TRBV9 and TRBJ1-1, is DSGVTQTPKHLITATGQRVTLRCSPRSGDLSVYWYQQSLDQGLQFLIQYYNGEERAKGNILERFSAQQFPDLHSELNLSSLELGDSALYFCACSGWAGVKTEAFFGQGTRLTVV.